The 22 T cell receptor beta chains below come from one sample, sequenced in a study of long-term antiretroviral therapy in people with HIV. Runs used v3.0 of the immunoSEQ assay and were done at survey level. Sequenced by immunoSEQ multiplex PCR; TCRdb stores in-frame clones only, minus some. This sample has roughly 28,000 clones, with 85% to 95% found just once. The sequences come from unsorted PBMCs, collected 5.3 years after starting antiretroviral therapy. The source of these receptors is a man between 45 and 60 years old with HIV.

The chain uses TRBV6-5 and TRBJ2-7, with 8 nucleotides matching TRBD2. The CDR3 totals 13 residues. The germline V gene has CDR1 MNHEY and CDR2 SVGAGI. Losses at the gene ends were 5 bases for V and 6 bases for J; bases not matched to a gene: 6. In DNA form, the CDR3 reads TGTGCCAGCAGTACCGGGGGGGCAGGCGAGCAGTACTTC. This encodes CASSTGGAGEQYF.

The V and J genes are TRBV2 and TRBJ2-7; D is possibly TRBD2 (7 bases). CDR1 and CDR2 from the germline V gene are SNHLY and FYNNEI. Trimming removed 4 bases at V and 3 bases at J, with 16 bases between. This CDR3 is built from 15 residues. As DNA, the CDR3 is TGTGCCAGCAGTGGGAACCGGGGGGCGCGCTACGAGCAGTACTTC. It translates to CASSGNRGARYEQYF.

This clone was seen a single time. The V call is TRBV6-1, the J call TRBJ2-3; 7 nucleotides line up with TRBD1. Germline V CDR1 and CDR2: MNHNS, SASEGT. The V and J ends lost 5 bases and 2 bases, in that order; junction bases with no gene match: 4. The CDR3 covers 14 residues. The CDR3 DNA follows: TGTGCCAGCAGTCGGACAGGCGACACAGATACGCAGTATTTT. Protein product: CASSRTGDTDTQYF.

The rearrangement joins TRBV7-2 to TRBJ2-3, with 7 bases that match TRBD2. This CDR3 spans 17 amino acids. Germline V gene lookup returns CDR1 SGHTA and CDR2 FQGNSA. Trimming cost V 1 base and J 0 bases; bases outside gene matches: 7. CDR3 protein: CASSLGRSSGSTDTQYF. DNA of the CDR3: TGTGCCAGCAGCTTAGGCCGTTCTAGCGGTAGCACAGATACGCAGTATTTT.

The CDR3 DNA reads as TGCGCCAGCAGCTCTGGGACTAGCGGGGGCTACGAGCAGTACTTC. Translation: CASSSGTSGGYEQYF. The chain carries TRBV4-1 and TRBJ2-7, with 14 bases lining up with TRBD2. V was clipped by 5 bases and J by 3 bases; unmatched bases: 3. Germline loops: CDR1 MGHRA, CDR2 YSYEKL. This CDR3 region has 15 residues.

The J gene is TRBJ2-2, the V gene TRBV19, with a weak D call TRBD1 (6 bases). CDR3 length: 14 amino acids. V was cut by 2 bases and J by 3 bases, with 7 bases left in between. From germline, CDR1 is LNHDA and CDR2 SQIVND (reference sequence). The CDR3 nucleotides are TGTGCCAGTAGTATATGGACAGACACCGGGGAGCTGTTTTTT. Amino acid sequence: CASSIWTDTGELFF.

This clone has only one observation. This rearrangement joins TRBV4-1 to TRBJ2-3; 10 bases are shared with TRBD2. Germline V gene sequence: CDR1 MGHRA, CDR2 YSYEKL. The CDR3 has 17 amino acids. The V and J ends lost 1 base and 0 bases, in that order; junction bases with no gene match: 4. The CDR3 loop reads CASSQVAGGASTDTQYF. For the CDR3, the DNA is TGCGCCAGCAGCCAAGTAGCGGGGGGCGCTAGCACAGATACGCAGTATTTT.

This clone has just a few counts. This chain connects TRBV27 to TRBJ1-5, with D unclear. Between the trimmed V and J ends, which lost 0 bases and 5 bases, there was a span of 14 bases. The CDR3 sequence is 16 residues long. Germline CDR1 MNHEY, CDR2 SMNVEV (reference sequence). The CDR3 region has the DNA TGTGCCAGCAGTTTATCAGGATCTGAAGGGTATCAGCCCCAGCATTTT. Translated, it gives CASSLSGSEGYQPQHF.

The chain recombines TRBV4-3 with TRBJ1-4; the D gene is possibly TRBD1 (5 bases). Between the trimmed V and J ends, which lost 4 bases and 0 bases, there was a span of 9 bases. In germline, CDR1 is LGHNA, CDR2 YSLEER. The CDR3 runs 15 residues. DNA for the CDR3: TGCGCCAGCAGCCCCGGAGGGGCAACTAATGAAAAACTGTTTTTT. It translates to CASSPGGATNEKLFF.

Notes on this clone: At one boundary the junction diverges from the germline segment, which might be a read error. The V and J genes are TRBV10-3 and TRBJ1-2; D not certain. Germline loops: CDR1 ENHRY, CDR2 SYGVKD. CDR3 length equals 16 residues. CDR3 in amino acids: CASSEATESWVYGYTF. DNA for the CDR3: TGTGCCAGCAGTGAGGCGACGGAGTCGTGGGTCTATGGCTACACCTTC.

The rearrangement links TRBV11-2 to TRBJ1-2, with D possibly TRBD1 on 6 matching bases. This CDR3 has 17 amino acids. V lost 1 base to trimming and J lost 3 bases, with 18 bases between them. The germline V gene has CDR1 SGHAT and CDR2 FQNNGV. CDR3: CASSLVLRGREHYGYTF. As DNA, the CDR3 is TGTGCCAGCAGCTTAGTCCTTCGGGGGCGGGAGCACTATGGCTACACCTTC. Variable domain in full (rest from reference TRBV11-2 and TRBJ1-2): EAGVAQSPRYKIIEKRQSVAFWCNPISGHATLYWYQQILGQGPKLLIQFQNNGVVDDSQLPKDRFSAERLKGVDSTLKIQPAKLEDSAVYLCASSLVLRGREHYGYTFGSGTRLTVV.

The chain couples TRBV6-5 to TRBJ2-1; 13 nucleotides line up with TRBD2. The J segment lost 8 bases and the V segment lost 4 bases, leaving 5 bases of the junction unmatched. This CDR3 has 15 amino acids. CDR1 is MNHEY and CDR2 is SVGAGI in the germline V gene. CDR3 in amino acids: CASSFSGTSGDEQFF. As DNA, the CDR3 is TGTGCCAGCAGTTTCTCCGGGACTAGCGGGGATGAGCAGTTCTTC.

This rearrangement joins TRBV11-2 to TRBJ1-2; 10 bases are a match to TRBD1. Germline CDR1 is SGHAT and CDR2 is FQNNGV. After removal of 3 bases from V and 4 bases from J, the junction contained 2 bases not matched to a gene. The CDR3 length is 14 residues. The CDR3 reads CASSLGQGIYGYTF. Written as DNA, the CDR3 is TGTGCCAGCAGCTTGGGACAGGGGATCTATGGCTACACCTTC.

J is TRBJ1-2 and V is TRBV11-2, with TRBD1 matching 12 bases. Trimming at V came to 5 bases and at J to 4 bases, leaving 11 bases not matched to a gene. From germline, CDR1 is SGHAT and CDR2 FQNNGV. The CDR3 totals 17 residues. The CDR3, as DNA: TGTGCCAGCAGCCGAGGGACAGGGGGCCGAGATCGCTATGGCTACACCTTC. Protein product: CASSRGTGGRDRYGYTF.

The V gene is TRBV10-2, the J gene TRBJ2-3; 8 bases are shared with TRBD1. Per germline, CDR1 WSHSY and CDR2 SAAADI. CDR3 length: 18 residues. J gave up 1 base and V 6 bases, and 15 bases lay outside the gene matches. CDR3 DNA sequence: TGCGCCAGCAGCGATGGCCACCCCGGGACAGGAGGCACAGATACGCAGTATTTT. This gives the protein CASSDGHPGTGGTDTQYF.

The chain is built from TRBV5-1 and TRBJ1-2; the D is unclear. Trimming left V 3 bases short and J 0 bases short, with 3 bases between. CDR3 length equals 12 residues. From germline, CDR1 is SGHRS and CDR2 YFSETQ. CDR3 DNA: TGCGCCAGCAGCTCAACTAACTATGGCTACACCTTC. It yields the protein CASSSTNYGYTF.

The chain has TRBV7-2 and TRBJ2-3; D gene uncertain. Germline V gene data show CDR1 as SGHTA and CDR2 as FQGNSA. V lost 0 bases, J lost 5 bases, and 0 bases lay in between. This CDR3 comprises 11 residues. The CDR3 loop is CASSLADTQYF. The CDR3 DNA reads TGTGCCAGCAGCTTAGCAGATACGCAGTATTTT.

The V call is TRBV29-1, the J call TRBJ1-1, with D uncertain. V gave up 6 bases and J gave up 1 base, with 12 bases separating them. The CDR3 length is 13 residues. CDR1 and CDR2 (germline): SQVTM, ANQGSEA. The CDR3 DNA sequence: TGCAGCGTGCTGAACCTACGGAACACTGAAGCTTTCTTT. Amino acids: CSVLNLRNTEAFF.

CDR3: CASKTVAASTDTQYF. Written as DNA, the CDR3 is TGTGCCAGCAAAACTGTAGCGGCCTCCACAGATACGCAGTATTTT. The chain joins TRBV6-5 to TRBJ2-3; a weak D match, TRBD2 (6 bases). Between the trimmed V and J ends, which lost 7 bases and 2 bases, there was a span of 16 bases. This CDR3 contains 15 residues. From germline, CDR1 is MNHEY and CDR2 SVGAGI.

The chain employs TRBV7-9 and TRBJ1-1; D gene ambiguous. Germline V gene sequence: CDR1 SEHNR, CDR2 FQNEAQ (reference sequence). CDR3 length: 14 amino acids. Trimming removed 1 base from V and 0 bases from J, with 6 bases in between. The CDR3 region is CASSLGTLNTEAFF. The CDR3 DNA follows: TGTGCCAGCAGCTTAGGGACCTTGAACACTGAAGCTTTCTTT.

CDR3 coding DNA: TGCGCCAGCGGCAAACTAGCGGGGGGGCCGGGCACAGATACGCAGTATTTT. This encodes CASGKLAGGPGTDTQYF. V and J are TRBV5-1 and TRBJ2-3; 13 nucleotides match TRBD2. The V gene end was trimmed by 7 bases and the J gene end by 1 base; junction bases not matched to a gene: 9. In germline, CDR1 is SGHRS, CDR2 YFSETQ. The CDR3 totals 17 residues.

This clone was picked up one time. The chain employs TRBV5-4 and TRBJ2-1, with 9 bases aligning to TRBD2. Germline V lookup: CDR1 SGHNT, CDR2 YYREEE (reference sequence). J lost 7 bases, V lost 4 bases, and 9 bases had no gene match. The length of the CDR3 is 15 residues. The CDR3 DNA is TGTGCCAGCAGCAAAGATAGCGGGGGAGTGAATGAGCAGTTCTTC. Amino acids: CASSKDSGGVNEQFF.